This T cell receptor (beta chain) was observed in a study of OX40 agonist ivuxolimab in advanced cancers. Profiling relied on immunoSEQ multiplex PCR, and the TCRdb table lists in-frame clones only, not all of them. The table has about 82,000 clones, roughly 84% seen once. The CDR3 contains 14 residues. Deletions cut 6 bases from V and 3 bases from J, with 14 bases between. Germline V gene lookup returns CDR1 WNHNN and CDR2 SYGVQD (reference sequence). Sequencing was performed on CD4+ or CD8+ T cells sorted from blood, taken in a trial of the OX40 agonist ivuxolimab. The chain joins TRBV10-1 to TRBJ1-1; tentative D call: TRBD1 (5 bases). The clonotype originates from an adult with an advanced solid tumor such as melanoma, head and neck, liver or kidney cancer. The CDR3 sequence is CASREEGKDTEAFF. The CDR3 DNA reads as TGCGCCAGCAGGGAGGAGGGGAAGGACACTGAAGCTTTCTTT.